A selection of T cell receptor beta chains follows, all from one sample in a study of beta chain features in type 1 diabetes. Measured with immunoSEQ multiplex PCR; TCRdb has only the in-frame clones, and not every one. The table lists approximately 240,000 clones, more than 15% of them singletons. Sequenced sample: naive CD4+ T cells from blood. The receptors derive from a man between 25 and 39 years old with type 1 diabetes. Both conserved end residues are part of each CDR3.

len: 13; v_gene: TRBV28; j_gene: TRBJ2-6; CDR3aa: CASSFSGANVLTF
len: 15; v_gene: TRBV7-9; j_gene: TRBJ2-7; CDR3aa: CASSLAGLAGTEQYF
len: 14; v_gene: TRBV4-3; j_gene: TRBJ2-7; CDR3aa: CASRSTVQGREQYF
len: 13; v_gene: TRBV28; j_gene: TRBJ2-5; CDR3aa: CASSYLEKETQYF
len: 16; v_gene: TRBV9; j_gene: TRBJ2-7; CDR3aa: CASSGARQGMTTEQYF
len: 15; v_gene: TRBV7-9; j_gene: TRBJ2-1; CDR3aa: CASSLGLAGDHEQFF
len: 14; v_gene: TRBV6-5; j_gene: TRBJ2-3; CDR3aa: CASSYRAGTDTQYF
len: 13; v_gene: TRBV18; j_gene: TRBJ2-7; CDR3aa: CASSPPSRDEQYF
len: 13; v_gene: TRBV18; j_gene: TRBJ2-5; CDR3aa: CASSPTEEETQYF
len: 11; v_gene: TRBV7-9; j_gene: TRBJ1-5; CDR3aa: CASSREGAQHF
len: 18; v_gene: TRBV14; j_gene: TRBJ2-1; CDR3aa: CASSQDRLAKYSYNEQFF
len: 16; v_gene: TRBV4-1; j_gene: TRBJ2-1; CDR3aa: CASSQDLLAPYNEQFF
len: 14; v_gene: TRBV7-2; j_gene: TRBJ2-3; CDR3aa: CASSPRDRSDTQYF
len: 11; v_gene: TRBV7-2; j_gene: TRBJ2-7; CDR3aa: CASSTSYEQYF
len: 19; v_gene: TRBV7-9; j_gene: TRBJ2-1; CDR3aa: CASSSGRRGSRKLSNEQFF
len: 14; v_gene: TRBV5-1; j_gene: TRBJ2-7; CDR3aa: CASRPPGQAYEQYF
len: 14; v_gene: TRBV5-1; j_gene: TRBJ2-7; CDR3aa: CASSPRGGLREQYF
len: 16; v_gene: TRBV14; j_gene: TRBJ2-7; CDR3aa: CASSQDRSGPTYEQYF
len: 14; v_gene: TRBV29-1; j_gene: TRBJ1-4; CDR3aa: CSVYFGSTNEKLFF
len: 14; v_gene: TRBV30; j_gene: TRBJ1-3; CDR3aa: CAWSTGSSGNTIYF
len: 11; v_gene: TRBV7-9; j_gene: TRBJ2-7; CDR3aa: CASSLVDEQYF
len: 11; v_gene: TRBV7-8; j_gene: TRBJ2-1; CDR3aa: CASSRNNEQFF
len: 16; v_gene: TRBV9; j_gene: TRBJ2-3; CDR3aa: CASSGGLAPRTDTQYF
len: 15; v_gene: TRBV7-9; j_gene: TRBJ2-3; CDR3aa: CASSFGTSGTDTQYF
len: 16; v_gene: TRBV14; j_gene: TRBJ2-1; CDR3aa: CASSQIAGGYYNEQFF
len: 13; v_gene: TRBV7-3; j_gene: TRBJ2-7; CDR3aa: CASSFLQGYEQYF
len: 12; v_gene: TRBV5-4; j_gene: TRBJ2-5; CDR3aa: CASSLGVETQYF
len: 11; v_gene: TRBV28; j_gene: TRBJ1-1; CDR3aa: CASSENTEAFF
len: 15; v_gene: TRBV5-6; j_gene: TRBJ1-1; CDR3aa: CASSLTGGLNTEAFF
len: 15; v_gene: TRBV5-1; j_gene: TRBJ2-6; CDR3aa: CASSLERSGANVLTF
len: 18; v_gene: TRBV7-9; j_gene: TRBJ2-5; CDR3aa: CASSLLGLAGPIGETQYF
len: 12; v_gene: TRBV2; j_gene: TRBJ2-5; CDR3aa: CASVGGQETQYF
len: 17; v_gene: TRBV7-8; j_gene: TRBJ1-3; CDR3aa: CASSLAPQGAPGNTIYF
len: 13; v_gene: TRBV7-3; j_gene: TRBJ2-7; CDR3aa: CASSLTKGYEQYF
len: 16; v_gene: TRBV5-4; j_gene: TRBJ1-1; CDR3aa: CASSRDEGQVATEAFF
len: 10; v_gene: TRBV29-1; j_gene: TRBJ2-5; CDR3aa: CSVERPTQYF
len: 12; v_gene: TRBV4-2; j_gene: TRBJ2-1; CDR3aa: CASSQPYNEQFF
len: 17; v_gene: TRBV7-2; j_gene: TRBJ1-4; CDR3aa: CASSKAGSSSLNEKLFF
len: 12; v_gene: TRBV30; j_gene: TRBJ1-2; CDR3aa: CAWRGDSGGYTF
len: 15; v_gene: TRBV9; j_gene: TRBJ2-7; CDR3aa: CASSVSPSSSYEQYF
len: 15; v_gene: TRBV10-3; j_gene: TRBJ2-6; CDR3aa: CAIQRESSGANVLTF
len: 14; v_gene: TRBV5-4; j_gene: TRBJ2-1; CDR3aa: CASSSTGNYNEQFF
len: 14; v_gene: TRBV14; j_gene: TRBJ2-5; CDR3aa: CASSQVGLAETQYF
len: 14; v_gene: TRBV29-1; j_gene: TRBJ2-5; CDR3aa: CSVATQGRRETQYF
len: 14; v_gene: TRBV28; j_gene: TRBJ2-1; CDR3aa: CASRQGGANNEQFF
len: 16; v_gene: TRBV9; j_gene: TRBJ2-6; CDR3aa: CASTRTASAGANVLTF
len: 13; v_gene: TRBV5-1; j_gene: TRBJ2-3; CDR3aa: CASSLWDTDTQYF
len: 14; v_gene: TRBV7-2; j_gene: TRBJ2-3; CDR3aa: CASSPQGASDTQYF
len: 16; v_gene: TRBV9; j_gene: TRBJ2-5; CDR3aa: CASSPGTSGSGETQYF
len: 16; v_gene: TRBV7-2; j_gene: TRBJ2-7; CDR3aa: CASSLGAAPLYYEQYF
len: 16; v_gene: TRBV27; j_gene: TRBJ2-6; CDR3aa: CASSPAGSAGANVLTF
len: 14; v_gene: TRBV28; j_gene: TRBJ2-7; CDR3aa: CASSLPGNSYEQYF
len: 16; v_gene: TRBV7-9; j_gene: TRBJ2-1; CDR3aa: CASRSSGRALNNEQFF
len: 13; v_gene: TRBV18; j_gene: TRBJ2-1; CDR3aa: CASSPRDSNEQFF
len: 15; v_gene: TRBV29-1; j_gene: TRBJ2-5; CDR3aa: CSVAWGQSQQETQYF
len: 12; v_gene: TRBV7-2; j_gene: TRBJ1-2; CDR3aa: CASSSTGQGYTF
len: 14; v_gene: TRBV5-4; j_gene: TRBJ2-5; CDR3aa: CASSPRSGEETQYF
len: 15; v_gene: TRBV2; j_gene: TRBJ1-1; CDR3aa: CASSSLGQMNTEAFF
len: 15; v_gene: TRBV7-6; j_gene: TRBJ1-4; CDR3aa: CASSSMTGVNEKLFF
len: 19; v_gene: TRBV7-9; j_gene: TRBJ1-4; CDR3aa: CASSLRGGGPFATNEKLFF